The 3 T cell receptor beta chains below were found in one sample sequenced in a study of blood T cell repertoires in COVID-19 (dated by TCRdb to about 2020). The library came from the immunoSEQ multiplex PCR assay. Sourced from immuneACCESS, this table was stored by TCRdb with only in-frame sequences that have V and J called. A share of the clones is absent; for the studies checked, an unresolved V gene accounts for under half, and the remainder has no known explanation. This sample is represented by 95,000 to 110,000 clones; roughly 83% of them were singletons. The top ten clones comprise approximately 4.4% of the sample. Material for sequencing was peripheral blood. These receptors came from a human donor in a cohort sampled during active COVID-19.

The rearrangement uses TRBV25-1 and TRBJ2-1, with TRBD2 as a possible D gene (6 bases). CDR1 and CDR2 (germline): MGHDK, SYGVNS. Between the trimmed V and J ends, which lost 4 bases and 10 bases, there was a span of 11 bases. The CDR3 runs to 12 residues. The CDR3 nucleotides read TGTGCCAGCAGTGTACTGCGGGGCGAGCAGTTCTTC. This codes for CASSVLRGEQFF. Together with reference TRBV25-1 and TRBJ2-1, the CDR3 gives the full variable domain: EADIYQTPRYLVIGTGKKITLECSQTMGHDKMYWYQQDPGMELHLIHYSYGVNSTEKGDLSSESTVSRIRTEHFPLTLESARPSHTSQYLCASSVLRGEQFFGPGTRLTVL.

V and J are TRBV4-3 and TRBJ1-4; maybe TRBD1 (5 bases). Trimming stripped 4 bases from V and 8 bases from J, with 17 bases between. This CDR3 region has 15 residues. Germline lookup yields CDR1 LGHNA and CDR2 YSLEER. As DNA, the CDR3 is TGCGCCAGCAGCCCCTCTTGGGGGGTACGCGAAAAACTGTTTTTT. Translated, it gives CASSPSWGVREKLFF.

The chain employs TRBV6-2 or TRBV6-3 and TRBJ1-5; perhaps TRBD1 as D (6 bases). Trimming pared 5 bases from V and 5 bases from J, leaving 10 bases between. Germline loops: CDR1 MNHEY, CDR2 SVGEGT. The CDR3 runs 13 residues. This chain's CDR3 is CASSRQGYQPQHF. The DNA for the CDR3 is TGTGCCAGCAGTCGGCAGGGGTATCAGCCCCAGCATTTT.